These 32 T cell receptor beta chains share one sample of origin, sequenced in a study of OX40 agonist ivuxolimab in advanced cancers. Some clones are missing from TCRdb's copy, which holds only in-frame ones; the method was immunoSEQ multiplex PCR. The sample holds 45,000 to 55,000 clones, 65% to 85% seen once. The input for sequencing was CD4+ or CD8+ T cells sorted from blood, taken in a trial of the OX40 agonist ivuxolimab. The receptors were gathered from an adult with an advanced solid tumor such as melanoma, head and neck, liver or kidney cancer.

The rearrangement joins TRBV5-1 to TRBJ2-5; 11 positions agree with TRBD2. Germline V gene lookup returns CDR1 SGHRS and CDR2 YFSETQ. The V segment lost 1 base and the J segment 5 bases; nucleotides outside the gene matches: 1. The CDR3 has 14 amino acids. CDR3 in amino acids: CASSLTSGSETQYF. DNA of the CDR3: TGCGCCAGCAGCTTGACTAGCGGGAGTGAGACCCAGTACTTC. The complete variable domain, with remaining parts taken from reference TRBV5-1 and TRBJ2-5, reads KAGVTQTPRYLIKTRGQQVTLSCSPISGHRSVSWYQQTPGQGLQFLFEYFSETQRNKGNFPGRFSGRQFSNSRSEMNVSTLELGDSALYLCASSLTSGSETQYFGPGTRLLVL.

The CDR3 here is CASSHSLGDRGYEQYF. CDR3 sequence (DNA): TGCGCCAGCAGCCACTCCTTGGGAGATAGGGGTTACGAGCAGTACTTC. The J gene is TRBJ2-7, the V gene TRBV4-3, with D possibly being TRBD1 or TRBD2 (5 bases each). The V gene lost 3 bases and the J gene lost 4 bases, with 19 bases spanning the gap. CDR1 LGHNA and CDR2 YSLEER come from the germline V gene. The CDR3 is 16 residues long.

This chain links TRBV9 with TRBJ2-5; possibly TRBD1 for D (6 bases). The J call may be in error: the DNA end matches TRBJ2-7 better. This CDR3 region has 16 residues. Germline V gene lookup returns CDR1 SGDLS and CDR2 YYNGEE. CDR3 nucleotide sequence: TGTGCCAGCAGCGTAGATGGGGGCGTTAGCTCCTACGAGCAGTACTTC. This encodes CASSVDGGVSSYEQYF.

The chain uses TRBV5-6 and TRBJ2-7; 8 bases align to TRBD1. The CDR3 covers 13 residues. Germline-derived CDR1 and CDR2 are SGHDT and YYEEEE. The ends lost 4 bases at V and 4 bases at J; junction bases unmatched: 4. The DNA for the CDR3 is TGTGCCAGCAGCAAAGACAGGGGATACGAGCAGTACTTC. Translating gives CASSKDRGYEQYF.

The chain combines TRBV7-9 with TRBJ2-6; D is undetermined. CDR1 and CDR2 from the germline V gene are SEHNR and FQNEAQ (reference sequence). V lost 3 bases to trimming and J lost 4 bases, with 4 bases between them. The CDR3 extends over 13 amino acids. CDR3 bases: TGTGCCAGCAGCTTGACCGGGGCCAACGTCCTGACTTTC. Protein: CASSLTGANVLTF.

Here the CDR3 reads CASEGAVMNTEAFF. DNA for the CDR3: TGTGCCAGCGAGGGAGCAGTCATGAACACTGAAGCTTTCTTT. V usage is TRBV2 and J usage is TRBJ1-1; no firm D call. In germline, CDR1 is SNHLY, CDR2 FYNNEI. V gave up 8 bases and J gave up 0 bases, with 13 bases separating them. The CDR3 spans 14 residues.

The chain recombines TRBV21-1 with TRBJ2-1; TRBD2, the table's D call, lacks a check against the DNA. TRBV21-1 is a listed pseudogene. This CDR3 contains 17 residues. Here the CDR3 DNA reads TGTGCCAGCAGCCCGTCGGACGGGATCACATCCTACAATGAGCAGTTCTTC. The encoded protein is CASSPSDGITSYNEQFF.

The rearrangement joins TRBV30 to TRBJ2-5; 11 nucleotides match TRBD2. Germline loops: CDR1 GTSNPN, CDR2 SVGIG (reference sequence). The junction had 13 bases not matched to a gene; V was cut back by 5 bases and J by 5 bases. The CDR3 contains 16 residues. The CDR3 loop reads CAWSPFSGGARETQYF. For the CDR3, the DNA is TGTGCCTGGTCCCCTTTTAGCGGGGGGGCCCGGGAGACCCAGTACTTC. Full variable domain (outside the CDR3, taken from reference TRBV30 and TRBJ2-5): SQTIHQWPATLVQPVGSPLSLECTVEGTSNPNLYWYRQAAGRGLQLLFYSVGIGQISSEVPQNLSASRPQDRQFILSSKKLLLSDSGFYLCAWSPFSGGARETQYFGPGTRLLVL.

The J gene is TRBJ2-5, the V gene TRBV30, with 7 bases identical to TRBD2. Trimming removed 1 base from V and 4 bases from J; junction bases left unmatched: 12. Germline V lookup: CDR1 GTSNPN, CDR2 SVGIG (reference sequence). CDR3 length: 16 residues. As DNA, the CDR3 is TGTGCCTGGAGTGAGGTCGGAGCGGGGTGGGGAGAGACCCAGTACTTC. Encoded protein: CAWSEVGAGWGETQYF.

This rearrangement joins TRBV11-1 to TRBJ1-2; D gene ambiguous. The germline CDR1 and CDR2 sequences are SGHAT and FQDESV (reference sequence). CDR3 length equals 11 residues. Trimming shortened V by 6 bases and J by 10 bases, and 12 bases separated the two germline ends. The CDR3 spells CASSSRRAYTF. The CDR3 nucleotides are TGTGCCAGCAGTTCCCGCCGGGCCTACACCTTC.

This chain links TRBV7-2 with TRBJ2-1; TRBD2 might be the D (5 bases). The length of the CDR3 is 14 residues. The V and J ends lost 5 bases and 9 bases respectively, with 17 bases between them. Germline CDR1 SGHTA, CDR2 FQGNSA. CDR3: CASSPQRLGAEQFF. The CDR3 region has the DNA TGTGCCAGCAGCCCCCAACGGTTGGGAGCTGAGCAGTTCTTC.

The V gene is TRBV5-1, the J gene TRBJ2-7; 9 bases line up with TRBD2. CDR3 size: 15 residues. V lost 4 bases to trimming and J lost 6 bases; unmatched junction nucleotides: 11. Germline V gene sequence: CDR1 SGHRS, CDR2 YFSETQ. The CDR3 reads CASSLRSGSDSEQYF. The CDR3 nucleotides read TGCGCCAGCAGCCTTCGTAGCGGGAGTGATTCCGAGCAGTACTTC.

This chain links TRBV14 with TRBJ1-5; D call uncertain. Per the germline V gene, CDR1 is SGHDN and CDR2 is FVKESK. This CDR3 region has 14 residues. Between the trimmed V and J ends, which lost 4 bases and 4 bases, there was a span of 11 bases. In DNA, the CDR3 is TGTGCCAGCAGCCCCGGCAGCAATAATCAGCCCCAGCATTTT. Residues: CASSPGSNNQPQHF. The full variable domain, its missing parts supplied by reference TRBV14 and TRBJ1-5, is EAGVTQFPSHSVIEKGQTVTLRCDPISGHDNLYWYRRVMGKEIKFLLHFVKESKQDESGMPNNRFLAERTGGTYSTLKVQPAELEDSGVYFCASSPGSNNQPQHFGDGTRLSIL.

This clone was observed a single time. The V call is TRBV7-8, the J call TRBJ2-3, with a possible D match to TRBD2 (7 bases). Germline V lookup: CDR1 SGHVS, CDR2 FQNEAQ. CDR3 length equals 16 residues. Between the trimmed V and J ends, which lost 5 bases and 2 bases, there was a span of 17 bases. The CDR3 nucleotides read TGTGCCAGCAGCCAGGCCCGGGGGGCTTACACAGATACGCAGTATTTT. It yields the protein CASSQARGAYTDTQYF.

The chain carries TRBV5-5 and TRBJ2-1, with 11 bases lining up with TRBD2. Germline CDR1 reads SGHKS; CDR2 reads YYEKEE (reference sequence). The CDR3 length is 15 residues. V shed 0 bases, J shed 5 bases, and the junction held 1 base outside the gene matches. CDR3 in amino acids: CASSLVAGGHNEQFF. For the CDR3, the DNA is TGTGCCAGCAGCTTGGTAGCGGGAGGGCACAATGAGCAGTTCTTC.

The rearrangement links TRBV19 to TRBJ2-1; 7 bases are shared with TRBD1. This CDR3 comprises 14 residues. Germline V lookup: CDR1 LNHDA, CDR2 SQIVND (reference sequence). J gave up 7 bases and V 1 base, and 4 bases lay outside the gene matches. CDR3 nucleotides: TGTGCCAGTAGTATAGGACAGGGTAGTAATGAGCAGTTCTTC. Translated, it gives CASSIGQGSNEQFF.

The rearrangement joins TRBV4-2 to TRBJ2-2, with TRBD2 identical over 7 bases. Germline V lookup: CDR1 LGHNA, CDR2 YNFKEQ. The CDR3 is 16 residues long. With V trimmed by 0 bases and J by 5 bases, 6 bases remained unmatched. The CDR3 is CASSQDAGVGTGELFF. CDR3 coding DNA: TGTGCCAGCAGCCAAGATGCGGGGGTTGGTACCGGGGAGCTGTTTTTT.

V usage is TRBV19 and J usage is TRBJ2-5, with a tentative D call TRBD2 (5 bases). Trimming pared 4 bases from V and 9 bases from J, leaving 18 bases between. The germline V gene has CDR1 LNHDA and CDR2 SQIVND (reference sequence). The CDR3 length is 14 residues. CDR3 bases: TGTGCCAGTAGTACCCTCTCGGGCAACGGGGCCCAGTACTTC. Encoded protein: CASSTLSGNGAQYF.

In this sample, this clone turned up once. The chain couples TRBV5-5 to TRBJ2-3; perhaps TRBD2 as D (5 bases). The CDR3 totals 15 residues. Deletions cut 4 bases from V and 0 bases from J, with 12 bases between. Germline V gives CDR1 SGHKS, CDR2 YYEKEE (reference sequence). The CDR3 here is CASSPFERSTDTQYF. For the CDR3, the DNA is TGTGCCAGCAGCCCCTTTGAGCGGAGCACAGATACGCAGTATTTT.

CDR3 residues: CAIPGRGGQKNIQYF. For the CDR3, the DNA is TGTGCCATCCCTGGCCGTGGGGGTCAGAAAAACATTCAGTACTTC. This sequence joins TRBV10-3 and TRBJ2-4; D might be TRBD1 or TRBD2, each matching 5 bases. Germline V CDR1 and CDR2: ENHRY, SYGVKD. The CDR3 runs 15 residues. V was cut by 8 bases and J by 4 bases, with 18 bases left in between.

As DNA, the CDR3 is TGTGCCAGCAGTTGGGGGACAGCCAACTACGAGCAGTACTTC. Translated, it gives CASSWGTANYEQYF. The chain is built from TRBV6-5 and TRBJ2-7, with 7 bases fitting TRBD1. V trimming: 4 bases; J trimming: 3 bases; junction bases outside the gene matches: 6. From germline, CDR1 is MNHEY and CDR2 SVGAGI. The CDR3 length is 14 residues.

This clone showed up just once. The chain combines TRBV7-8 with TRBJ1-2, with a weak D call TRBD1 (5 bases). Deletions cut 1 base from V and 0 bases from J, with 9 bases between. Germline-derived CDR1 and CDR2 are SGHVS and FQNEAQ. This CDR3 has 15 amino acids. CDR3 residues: CASSLVGGSNYGYTF. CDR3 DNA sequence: TGTGCCAGCAGCTTAGTTGGGGGGTCTAACTATGGCTACACCTTC.

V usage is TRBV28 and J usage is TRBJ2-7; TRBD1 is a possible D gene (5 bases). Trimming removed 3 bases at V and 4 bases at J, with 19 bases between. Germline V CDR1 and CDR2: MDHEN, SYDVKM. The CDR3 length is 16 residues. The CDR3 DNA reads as TGTGCCAGCAGTTTTCGCCCAATGTCACAGGAGTACGAGCAGTACTTC. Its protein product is CASSFRPMSQEYEQYF. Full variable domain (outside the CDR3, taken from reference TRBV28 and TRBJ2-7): DVKVTQSSRYLVKRTGEKVFLECVQDMDHENMFWYRQDPGLGLRLIYFSYDVKMKEKGDIPEGYSVSREKKERFSLILESASTNQTSMYLCASSFRPMSQEYEQYFGPGTRLTVT.

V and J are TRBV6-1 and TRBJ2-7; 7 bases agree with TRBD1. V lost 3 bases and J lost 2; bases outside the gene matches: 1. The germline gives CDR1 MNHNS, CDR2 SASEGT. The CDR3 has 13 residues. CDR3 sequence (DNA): TGTGCCAGCAGTGAGGGACAGCCCTACGAGCAGTACTTC. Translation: CASSEGQPYEQYF.

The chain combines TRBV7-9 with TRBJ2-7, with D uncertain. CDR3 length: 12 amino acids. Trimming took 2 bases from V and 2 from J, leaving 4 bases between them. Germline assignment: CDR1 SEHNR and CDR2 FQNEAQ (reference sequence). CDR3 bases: TGTGCCAGCAGCTTAATTCCCTACGAGCAGTACTTC. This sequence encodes CASSLIPYEQYF.

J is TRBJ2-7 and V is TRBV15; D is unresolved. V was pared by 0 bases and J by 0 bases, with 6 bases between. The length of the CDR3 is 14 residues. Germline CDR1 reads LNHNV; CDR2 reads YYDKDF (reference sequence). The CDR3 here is CATSRDPSSYEQYF. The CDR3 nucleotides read TGTGCCACCAGCAGAGATCCCAGCTCCTACGAGCAGTACTTC. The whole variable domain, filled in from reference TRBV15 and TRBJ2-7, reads DAMVIQNPRYQVTQFGKPVTLSCSQTLNHNVMYWYQQKSSQAPKLLFHYYDKDFNNEADTPDNFQSRRPNTSFCFLDIRSPGLGDTAMYLCATSRDPSSYEQYFGPGTRLTVT.

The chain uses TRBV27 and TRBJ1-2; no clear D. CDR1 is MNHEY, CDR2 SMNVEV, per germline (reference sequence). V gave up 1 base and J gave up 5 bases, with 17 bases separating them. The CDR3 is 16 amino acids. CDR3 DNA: TGTGCCAGCAGTTTATATCACCCCCGAGAACCGTATGGCTACACCTTC. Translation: CASSLYHPREPYGYTF.

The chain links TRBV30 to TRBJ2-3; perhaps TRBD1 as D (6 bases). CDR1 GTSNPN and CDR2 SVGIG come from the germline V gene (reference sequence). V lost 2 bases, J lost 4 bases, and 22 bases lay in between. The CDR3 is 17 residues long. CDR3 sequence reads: CAWSTEQGTHRADTQYF. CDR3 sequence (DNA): TGTGCCTGGAGTACGGAACAGGGTACGCATCGGGCAGATACGCAGTATTTT.

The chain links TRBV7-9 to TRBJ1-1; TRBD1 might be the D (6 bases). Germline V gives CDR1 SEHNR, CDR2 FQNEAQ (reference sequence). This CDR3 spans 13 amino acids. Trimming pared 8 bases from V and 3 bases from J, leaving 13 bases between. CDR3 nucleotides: TGTGCCAGCCTTACTGCAGGGGACACTGAAGCTTTCTTT. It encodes CASLTAGDTEAFF.

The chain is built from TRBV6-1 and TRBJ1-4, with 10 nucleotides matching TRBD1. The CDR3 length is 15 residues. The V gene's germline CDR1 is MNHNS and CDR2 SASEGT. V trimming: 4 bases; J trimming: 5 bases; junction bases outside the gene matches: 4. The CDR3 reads CASSVPGQGNEKLFF. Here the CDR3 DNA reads TGTGCCAGCAGTGTACCGGGACAGGGGAATGAAAAACTGTTTTTT.

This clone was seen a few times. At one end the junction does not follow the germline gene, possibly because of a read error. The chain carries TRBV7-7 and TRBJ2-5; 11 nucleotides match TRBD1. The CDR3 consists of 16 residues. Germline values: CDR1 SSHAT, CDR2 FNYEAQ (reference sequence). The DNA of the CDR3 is TGTGCTAGCAGTTTAGGGGACAGGGGGGACCAAGAGACCCAGTACTTC. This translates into CASSLGDRGDQETQYF.

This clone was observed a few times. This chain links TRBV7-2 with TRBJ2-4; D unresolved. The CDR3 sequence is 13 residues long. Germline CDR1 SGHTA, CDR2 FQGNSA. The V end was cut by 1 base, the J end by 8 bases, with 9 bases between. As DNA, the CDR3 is TGTGCCAGCAGCTTAGTAGGATTGGACATTCAGTACTTC. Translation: CASSLVGLDIQYF.